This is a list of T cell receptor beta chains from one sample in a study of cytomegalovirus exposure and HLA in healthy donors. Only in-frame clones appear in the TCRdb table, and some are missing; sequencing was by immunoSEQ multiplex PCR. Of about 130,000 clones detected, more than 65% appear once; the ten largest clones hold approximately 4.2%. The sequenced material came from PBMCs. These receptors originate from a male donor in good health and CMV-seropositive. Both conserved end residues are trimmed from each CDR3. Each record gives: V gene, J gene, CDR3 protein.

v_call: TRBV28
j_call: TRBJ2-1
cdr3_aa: ALAGGINYNEQF

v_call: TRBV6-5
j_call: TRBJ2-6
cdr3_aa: ASTFRVSGANVLT

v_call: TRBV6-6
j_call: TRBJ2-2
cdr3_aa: ASSYVIAGTGGELF

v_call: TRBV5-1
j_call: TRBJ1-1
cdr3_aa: ASSETTGFGEAF

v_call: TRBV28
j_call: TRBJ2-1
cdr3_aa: ASSMGLAGGPDYNEQF

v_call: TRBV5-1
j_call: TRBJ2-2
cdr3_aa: ASQNTANTGELF

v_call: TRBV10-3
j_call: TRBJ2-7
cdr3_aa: AISGSPQGQEDEQY

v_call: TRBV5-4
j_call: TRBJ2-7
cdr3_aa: ASSLRRDSFEQY

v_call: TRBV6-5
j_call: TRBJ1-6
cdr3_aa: ASSYSGAINNSPLH

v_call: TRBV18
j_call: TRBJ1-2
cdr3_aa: ASSPPTGLYGYT

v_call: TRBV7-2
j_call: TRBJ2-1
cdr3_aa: ASSPDRVLHEQF

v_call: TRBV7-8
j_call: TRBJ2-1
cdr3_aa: ASSWGLAGDHEQF

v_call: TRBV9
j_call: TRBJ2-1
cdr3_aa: ASSVGAGNSYNEQF

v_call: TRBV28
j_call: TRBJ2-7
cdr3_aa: ASSGRGLGGDEQY

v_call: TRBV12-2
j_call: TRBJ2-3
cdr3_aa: ASRLALGRGSLTDTQY

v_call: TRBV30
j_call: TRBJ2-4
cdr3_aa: AWSVTGGPGNSQY

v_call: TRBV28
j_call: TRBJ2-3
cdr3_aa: ASSLRTGGSTDTQY

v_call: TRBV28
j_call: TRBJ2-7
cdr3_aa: ASSSGVDEQY

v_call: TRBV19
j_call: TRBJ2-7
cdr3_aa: ASSIGGGPSYEQY

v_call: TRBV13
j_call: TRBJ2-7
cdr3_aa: ASSSPGQGGYEQY

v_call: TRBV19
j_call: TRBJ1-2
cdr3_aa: ASSIATGGYT

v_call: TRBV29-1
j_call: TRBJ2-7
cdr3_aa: SASPGNSYEQY